The 18 T cell receptor beta chains below were found in one sample sequenced in a study of cytomegalovirus exposure and HLA in healthy donors. Primers included in the PCR were 60 Vbeta and 13 Jbeta primers. Using immunoSEQ multiplex PCR, the repertoire was profiled, and TCRdb retains in-frame clones only, with some absent. The top ten clones hold 1% of a sample with 170,000 or so clones, about four fifths of them seen once. Specimen: PBMCs. The origin of the receptors is a woman in her 50s in good health and CMV-seropositive.

The V gene is TRBV18, the J gene TRBJ2-1, with D possibly TRBD1 on 6 matching bases. V dropped 5 bases and J dropped 3 bases, with 11 bases sitting between them. Germline V gene data show CDR1 as KGHSH and CDR2 as LQKENI. The CDR3 is 14 residues long. The CDR3 loop is CASSSRTVYNEQFF. Written as DNA, the CDR3 is TGTGCCAGCTCATCCCGGACAGTCTACAATGAGCAGTTCTTC.

This clone was counted a few times. This chain connects TRBV10-3 to TRBJ2-2; D is perhaps TRBD1 (6 bases). The CDR3 length is 14 residues. Germline V CDR1 and CDR2: ENHRY, SYGVKD. Trimming took off 4 bases at V and 3 bases at J, with 9 bases between the two ends. The DNA for the CDR3 is TGTGCCATCAGTGTTTACAGGGACACCGGGGAGCTGTTTTTT. As protein: CAISVYRDTGELFF.

The rearrangement uses TRBV28 and TRBJ2-3; possible D gene TRBD1, 6 bases. Trimming took off 6 bases at V and 11 bases at J, with 18 bases between the two ends. The CDR3 contains 13 residues. Germline assignment: CDR1 MDHEN and CDR2 SYDVKM. CDR3: CASRTIGGQKQYF. The CDR3 bases are TGTGCCAGCAGGACCATAGGCGGACAGAAGCAGTATTTT.

The J gene is TRBJ1-1, the V gene TRBV5-1; TRBD1 is a possible D gene (5 bases). V lost 3 bases, J lost 6 bases, and 18 bases lay in between. In germline, CDR1 is SGHRS, CDR2 YFSETQ. The CDR3 is made up of 15 amino acids. This CDR3 reads CASSYYRQHQSEAFF. DNA for the CDR3: TGCGCCAGCAGCTACTACCGACAGCACCAATCTGAAGCTTTCTTT.

V gene TRBV2 combines with J gene TRBJ2-7, with D perhaps matching TRBD1 (5 bases). The CDR3 runs to 12 residues. With 7 bases removed from V and 3 bases from J, the gap between germline ends came to 10 bases. Germline values: CDR1 SNHLY, CDR2 FYNNEI. The CDR3 bases are TGTGCCAGCAACGACAGAGTCTACGAGCAGTACTTC. It translates to CASNDRVYEQYF.

Regarding this clone: One end of the junction varies from germline; a read error may be responsible. This sequence joins TRBV7-9 and TRBJ1-4; D remains unclear. Germline CDR1 is SEHNR and CDR2 is FQNEAQ (reference sequence). The CDR3 covers 17 residues. The CDR3 coding sequence is TGTTCCAGCAGCTTCCGGTTCAGACTTTCAACTAATGAAAAACTGTTTTTT. Translation gives CSSSFRFRLSTNEKLFF.

The V and J genes are TRBV29-1 and TRBJ2-1; D is unclear. V lost 7 bases and J lost 4, with 11 bases in between. The CDR3 spans 12 residues. Germline V lookup: CDR1 SQVTM, CDR2 ANQGSEA. CDR3 in amino acids: CSGLAQYNEQFF. CDR3 bases: TGCAGCGGCTTAGCCCAGTACAATGAGCAGTTCTTC.

The V call is TRBV5-1, the J call TRBJ2-1, with a possible D match to TRBD2 (6 bases). The ends were cut back, 5 bases at V and 5 bases at J, with 14 bases in the middle. Germline-derived CDR1 and CDR2 are SGHRS and YFSETQ. The CDR3 totals 14 residues. CDR3 loop: CASRGGVPHNEQFF. CDR3 nucleotide sequence: TGCGCCAGCAGAGGCGGGGTCCCCCACAATGAGCAGTTCTTC.

The chain combines TRBV18 with TRBJ2-1; 11 bases fit TRBD1. Trimming removed 3 bases from V and 6 bases from J; junction bases left unmatched: 4. Germline V CDR1 and CDR2: KGHSH, LQKENI. This CDR3 is 15 amino acids long. The CDR3 loop reads CASSPWTGGVNEQFF. The CDR3 DNA is TGTGCCAGCTCACCCTGGACAGGGGGCGTCAATGAGCAGTTCTTC.

The chain employs TRBV7-2 and TRBJ2-1; perhaps TRBD1 as D (6 bases). The germline CDR1 and CDR2 sequences are SGHTA and FQGNSA. The length of the CDR3 is 15 residues. Trimming took 5 bases from V and 1 from J, leaving 12 bases between them. CDR3 loop: CASSQQGPSYNEQFF. CDR3 sequence (DNA): TGTGCCAGCAGCCAACAGGGACCTTCCTACAATGAGCAGTTCTTC.

In the case of this clone: One end of the junction does not line up with germline, which may come from a read error. CDR3 sequence: CSSSLVGGNDGYTF. The CDR3 nucleotides are TGTTCCAGCAGCTTAGTTGGCGGGAATGATGGCTACACCTTC. This rearrangement joins TRBV7-9 to TRBJ1-2; D call uncertain. Germline CDR1 reads SEHNR; CDR2 reads FQNEAQ (reference sequence). This CDR3 contains 14 residues.

V is TRBV27 and J is TRBJ2-1; 11 positions agree with TRBD1. Germline values: CDR1 MNHEY, CDR2 SMNVEV (reference sequence). The CDR3 length is 17 residues. V lost 0 bases to trimming and J lost 4 bases; unmatched junction nucleotides: 5. The CDR3 loop reads CASSLSPGQGGYNEQFF. In DNA form, the CDR3 reads TGTGCCAGCAGTTTATCGCCGGGACAGGGGGGATACAATGAGCAGTTCTTC.

The rearrangement uses TRBV6-1 and TRBJ2-7, with TRBD1 matching over 9 bases. The CDR3 loop spans 15 amino acids. The V and J ends lost 4 bases and 3 bases, in that order; junction bases with no gene match: 7. The V gene's germline CDR1 is MNHNS and CDR2 SASEGT. CDR3 protein: CASSGPDRGNYEQYF. The CDR3 region has the DNA TGTGCCAGCAGTGGGCCAGACAGGGGGAACTACGAGCAGTACTTC.

This rearrangement joins TRBV11-3 to TRBJ2-2; TRBD2 aligns across 10 bases. Per germline, CDR1 SGHNT and CDR2 YENEEA. The CDR3 is made up of 18 amino acids. The V segment lost 4 bases and the J segment 7 bases; nucleotides outside the gene matches: 15. The CDR3 protein is CASSSHSNQGLASGELFF. The CDR3 nucleotides are TGTGCCAGCAGCTCCCACAGTAACCAGGGACTAGCGAGCGGGGAGCTGTTTTTT.

V usage is TRBV2 and J usage is TRBJ2-3; 9 bases match TRBD1. J was trimmed by 2 bases and V by 6 bases; bases with no gene match: 6. CDR3 length: 15 residues. Germline loops: CDR1 SNHLY, CDR2 FYNNEI. CDR3 in amino acids: CASSPGTGTTDTQYF. The CDR3, as DNA: TGTGCCAGCAGCCCCGGGACAGGGACCACAGATACGCAGTATTTT.

In DNA form, the CDR3 reads TGTGCCATCAGTGATCTTCCGGAGGGGAAAAAACTGTTTTTT. Translation: CAISDLPEGKKLFF. The V and J genes are TRBV10-3 and TRBJ1-4; D is perhaps TRBD1 (5 bases). Trimming removed 3 bases from V and 9 bases from J, with 14 bases in between. This CDR3 region has 14 residues. Germline V gene sequence: CDR1 ENHRY, CDR2 SYGVKD.

The chain has TRBV19 and TRBJ2-5, with 7 bases fitting TRBD1. With 3 bases clipped from V and 7 bases from J, the junction kept 8 bases outside the gene matches. This CDR3 has 14 residues. The germline gives CDR1 LNHDA, CDR2 SQIVND (reference sequence). The CDR3 protein is CASSIAGGRGTQYF. The CDR3 nucleotides read TGTGCCAGTAGTATCGCAGGGGGTCGGGGGACCCAGTACTTC.

J is TRBJ1-2 and V is TRBV19, with 9 bases lining up with TRBD1. Trimming took 4 bases from V and 8 from J; bases not matched to a gene: 11. The CDR3 consists of 15 residues. Looked up from germline, CDR1 is LNHDA and CDR2 is SQIVND (reference sequence). The CDR3 loop is CASSTNGQGIWGYTF. The CDR3 DNA reads as TGTGCCAGTAGTACGAACGGACAGGGGATTTGGGGCTACACCTTC.